The 2 T cell receptor beta chains listed next were all sequenced from one sample in a study of blood T cells in healthy people across ages. Sample-barcoded 5' priming and a J-beta primer mix drove a second PCR of roughly 6 to 12 cycles. In TCRdb, the 5' RACE reads were re-called with MiXCR into one record per CDR3 protein. The repertoire includes some 880,000 distinct CDR3 sequences, roughly 35% of them detected once, and under 15% sits in the top ten. Sequencing was done on a sample of blood. The receptors stem from a man aged 18 to 29 in good health.

This CDR3 is CASSQSGSFYGYTF. The CDR3 bases are TGTGCCAGCAGCCAATCGGGCAGCTTTTATGGCTACACCTTC. V and J are TRBV14 and TRBJ1-2, with no clear D. The CDR3 is 14 residues long. CDR1 and CDR2 (germline): SGHDN, FVKESK. V gave up 2 bases and J gave up 5 bases, with 12 bases separating them.

V and J are TRBV20-1 and TRBJ2-1, with a tentative D call TRBD2 (6 bases). This CDR3 spans 14 amino acids. Trimming took 6 bases from V and 8 from J, leaving 20 bases between them. Looked up from germline, CDR1 is DFQATT and CDR2 is SNEGSKA (reference sequence). The CDR3 DNA is TGCAGTGCCTCGGGGCGGGGTGGTGGGGATGAGCAGTTCTTC. Translating it yields CSASGRGGGDEQFF.